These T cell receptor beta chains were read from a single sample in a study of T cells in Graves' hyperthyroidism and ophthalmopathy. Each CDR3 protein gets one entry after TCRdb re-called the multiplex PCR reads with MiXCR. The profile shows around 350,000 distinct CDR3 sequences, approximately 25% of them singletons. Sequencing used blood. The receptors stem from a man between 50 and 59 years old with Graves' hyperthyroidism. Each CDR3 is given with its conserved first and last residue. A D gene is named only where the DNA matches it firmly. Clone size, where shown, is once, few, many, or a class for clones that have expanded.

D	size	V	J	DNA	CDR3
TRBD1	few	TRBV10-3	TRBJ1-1	TGTGCCATCAGTGACCCTGGACAGGGGCTGACTGAAGCTTTCTTT	CAISDPGQGLTEAFF
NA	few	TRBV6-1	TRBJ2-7	TGTGCCAGCAGTGTGACCCAAAGCTCCTACGAGCAGTACTTC	CASSVTQSSYEQYF
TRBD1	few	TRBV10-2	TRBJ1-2	TGCGCCAGCAGCGGGACAGGGGGTAATGATGGCTACACCTTC	CASSGTGGNDGYTF
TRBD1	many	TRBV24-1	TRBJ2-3	TGTGCCACCAGTGACCCAGGGACAGGGGCGGATACGCAGTATTTT	CATSDPGTGADTQYF
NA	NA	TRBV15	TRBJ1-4	TGTGCCACCAGCCTGCTTAAGGGTGAAAAACTGTTTTTT	CATSLLKGEKLFF
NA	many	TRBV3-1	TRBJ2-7	TGTGCCAGCAGCCACGCCGGGACTTCCTCCTACGAGCAGTACTTC	CASSHAGTSSYEQYF
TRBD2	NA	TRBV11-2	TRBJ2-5	TGTGCCAGCAGCTTAGATTATCGGGAGGGAGAGACCCAGTACTTC	CASSLDYREGETQYF
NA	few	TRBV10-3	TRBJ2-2	TGTGCCACCTCTGGGGCCGCGAACACCGGGGAGCTGTTTTTT	CATSGAANTGELFF
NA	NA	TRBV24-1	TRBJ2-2	TGTGCCACCAGTGATTCCCTGGGCTTAAACACCGGGGAGCTGTTTTTT	CATSDSLGLNTGELFF
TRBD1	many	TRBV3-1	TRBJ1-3	TGTGCCAGCAGCCCGACAGGGGCTGGAAACACCATATATTTT	CASSPTGAGNTIYF
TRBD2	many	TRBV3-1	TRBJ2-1	TGTGCCAGCAGCCCTTGGACTAGCGGGACATACAATGAGCAGTTCTTC	CASSPWTSGTYNEQFF
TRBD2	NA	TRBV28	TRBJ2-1	TGTGCCAGCAGTTTACCCCCTCGCCTAGCGGGATGGTATGAGCAGTTCTTC	CASSLPPRLAGWYEQFF
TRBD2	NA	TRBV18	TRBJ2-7	TGTGCCAGCTCACCCGGCGGGGGGGGTTCCTACGAGCAGTACTTC	CASSPGGGGSYEQYF
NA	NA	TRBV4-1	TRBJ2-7	TGCGCCAGCAGCCAAGATCCTAAGGGGTTTGGCTACGAGCAGTACTTC	CASSQDPKGFGYEQYF
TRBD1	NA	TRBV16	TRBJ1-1	TGTGCCAGCGGCCGTGGGACAGGGACGGGCACTGAAGCTTTCTTT	CASGRGTGTGTEAFF
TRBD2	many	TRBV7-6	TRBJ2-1	TGTGCCAGCAGCTGGGGGACTAGTTCTGGAAATGAGCAGTTCTTC	CASSWGTSSGNEQFF
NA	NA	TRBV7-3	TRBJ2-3	TGTGCCAGCAGCGAACAGGGAGGGTTTGTTACGCAGTATTTT	CASSEQGGFVTQYF
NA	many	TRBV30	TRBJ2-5	TGTGCCTGGACAGGGTCCGAGACCCAGTACTTC	CAWTGSETQYF
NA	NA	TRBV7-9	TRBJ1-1	TGTGCCAGCAGCTCCCGGGGGGCAGGAGACATACCTCGTGCTTTCTTT	CASSSRGAGDIPRAFF
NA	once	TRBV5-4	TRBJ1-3	TGTGCCAGCAGCTTCAGGACTGAAAGCTCTGGAAACACCATATATTTT	CASSFRTESSGNTIYF
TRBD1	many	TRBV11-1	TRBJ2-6	TGTGCCAGCAGCTCGAGCACAGGGGGCACTGGGGCCAACGTCCTGACTTTC	CASSSSTGGTGANVLTF
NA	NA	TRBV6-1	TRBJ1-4	TGTGCCAGCAGTGAAGACAGGCTGAATGAAAAACTGTTTTTT	CASSEDRLNEKLFF
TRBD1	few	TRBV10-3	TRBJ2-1	TGTGCCATCAGTCTGACAGGGGTTGGAGGGACTGAGCAGTTCTTC	CAISLTGVGGTEQFF
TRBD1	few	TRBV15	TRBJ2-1	TGTGCCACCAGCGGGGTGGGACAGGGGTACAATGAGCAGTTCTTC	CATSGVGQGYNEQFF
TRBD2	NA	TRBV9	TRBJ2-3	TGTGCCAGCAGCGTAGCGACTAGCGCCACAGATACGCAGTATTTT	CASSVATSATDTQYF
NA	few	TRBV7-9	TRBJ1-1	TGTGCCAGCAGCTCCGGACAGACATCCACTGAAGCTTTCTTT	CASSSGQTSTEAFF
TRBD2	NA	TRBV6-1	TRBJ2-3	TGTGCCCCCAGGAGGTCTAGCGGGAACACAGATACGCAGTATTTT	CAPRRSSGNTDTQYF
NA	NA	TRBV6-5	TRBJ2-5	TGTGCCAGCAGTTCGGAGGGCCGGATTGTGGAGACCCAGTACTTC	CASSSEGRIVETQYF
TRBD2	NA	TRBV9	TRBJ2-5	TGCGCCAGCAGCGTAGAGGTGGTAGCGGGAGATCTCCGAGAGACCCAGTACTTC	CASSVEVVAGDLRETQYF
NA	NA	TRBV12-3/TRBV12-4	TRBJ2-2	TGTGCCAGCAGTACCCGGGTCACCGGGGAGCTGTTTTTT	CASSTRVTGELFF
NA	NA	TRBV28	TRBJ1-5	TGTGCCAGCAGTTTTGACAATCAGCCCCAGCATTTT	CASSFDNQPQHF
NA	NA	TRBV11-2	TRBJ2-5	TGTGCCAGCAGCTTAGTACAGGGAGTGGGCGTGGGGAGGGAGACCCAGTACTTC	CASSLVQGVGVGRETQYF
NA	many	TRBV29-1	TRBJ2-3	TGCAGCGTTGAGGGTCTAGCTCCGCCAGATACGCAGTATTTT	CSVEGLAPPDTQYF
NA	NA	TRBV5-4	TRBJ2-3	TGTGCCAGCAGCTCAGCTACTCGCGGGATGGGCACAGATACGCAGTATTTT	CASSSATRGMGTDTQYF
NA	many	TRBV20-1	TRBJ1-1	TGCAGTGCTAGAGATTGGAGGGGGAACACTGAAGCTTTCTTT	CSARDWRGNTEAFF
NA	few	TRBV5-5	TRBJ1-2	TGTGCCAGCAGCTTGTCGGGGGGGCAAGGCTACACCTTC	CASSLSGGQGYTF
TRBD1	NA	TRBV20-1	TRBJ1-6	TGCAGTGCTCTACTAGGGGACAGCCATAATTCACCCCTCCACTTT	CSALLGDSHNSPLHF
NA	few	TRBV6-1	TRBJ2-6	TGTGCCAGCAGTGATCTGGGTCCCGGGGCCAACGTCCTGACTTTC	CASSDLGPGANVLTF
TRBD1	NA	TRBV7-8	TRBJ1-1	TGTGCCAGCAGCTCCCGGGACAGACTTAGGACTGAAGCTTTCTTT	CASSSRDRLRTEAFF
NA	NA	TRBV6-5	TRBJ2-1	TGTGCCAGCAGTTACTCGACTAGAATTAATGAGCAGTTCTTC	CASSYSTRINEQFF
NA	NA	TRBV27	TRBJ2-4	TGTGCCAGCAGTTTAGAAGGGGTCGGGGGCATTCAGTACTTC	CASSLEGVGGIQYF
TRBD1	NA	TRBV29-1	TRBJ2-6	TGCAGCGTTGCCTTCAAGGACAGGGGAATCTCTGGGGCCAACGTCCTGACTTTC	CSVAFKDRGISGANVLTF
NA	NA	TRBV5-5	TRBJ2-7	TGTGCCAGCATCGGTAGCTACACCTACGAGCAGTACTTC	CASIGSYTYEQYF
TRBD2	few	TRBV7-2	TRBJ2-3	TGTGCCAGCAGCTTTAGGACTAGCGGGAGTCATACGCAGTATTTT	CASSFRTSGSHTQYF
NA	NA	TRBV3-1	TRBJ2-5	TGTGCCAGCAGCCAAAGCCCTGGGGAGACCCAGTACTTC	CASSQSPGETQYF
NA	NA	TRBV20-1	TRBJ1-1	TGCAGTGCTCCCCCCGTTACGAACACTGAAGCTTTCTTT	CSAPPVTNTEAFF